Sequencing of this T cell receptor (beta chain) was carried out in a study of shared clonotypes between healthy human individuals. As for this clone: Its matching antigen is unknown. Other DNA sequences in this sample translate to the same CDR3.

Study results and limitations: Unshared clonotypes carried lower generation probabilities than those common to all four donors.

TCRdb's table, derived via immunoSEQ multiplex PCR, lists solely in-frame clones and lacks some. The table includes about 2 million clones, about 95% detected once. Naivety among CD8 cells was defined by CD45RO negativity and positive CCR7 selection, thereby excluding terminally differentiated effector memory CD45RA+ cells. The CDR3 contains 13 residues. Germline V gives CDR1 MNHEY, CDR2 SMNVEV (reference sequence). The V and J ends lost 5 bases and 2 bases respectively, with 10 bases between them. This TCR came from a man younger than 35 in good health. V gene TRBV27 combines with J gene TRBJ2-7; D assignment may be TRBD1 or TRBD2 (5 bases each). Material for sequencing was naive CD8+ T cells sorted from blood. CDR3 DNA: TGTGCCAGCAGTCTGAGGGGCCCCTACGAGCAGTACTTC. Translation: CASSLRGPYEQYF.